A selection of T cell receptor beta chains follows, all from one sample in a study of blood T cell repertoires in COVID-19. Sequenced by immunoSEQ multiplex PCR; TCRdb stores in-frame clones only, minus some. The sample shows a few hundred thousand clones, 89% of them seen only once. Material for sequencing was peripheral blood. Receptors were obtained from a woman aged 30 to 39 with COVID-19, enrolled during active disease. CDR3s include the opening cysteine and the closing phenylalanine or tryptophan. A D gene is named only where the DNA matches it firmly. The size of a clone is reported for some rows only, either as once, few or many, or as a class for expanded clones.

j_call,d_call,clone_size,v_call,cdr3_nt,cdr3_aa
TRBJ2-1,TRBD1,-,TRBV6-5,TGTGCCAGCAGCCGAATGGACAGGGGGAACAATGAGCAGTTCTTC,CASSRMDRGNNEQFF
TRBJ2-3,-,-,TRBV5-1,TGCGCCAGCAGCTTGGAGGGGGGGCTCGCAGATACGCAGTATTTT,CASSLEGGLADTQYF
TRBJ1-2,TRBD1,-,TRBV5-1,TGCGCCAGCAGCACAACCCGGGACAGGGGATTCTATGGCTACACCTTC,CASSTTRDRGFYGYTF
TRBJ2-3,TRBD2,-,TRBV23-1,TGCGCCAGCAGTCAACTCCTAGCGGAGGGCCCCACAGATACGCAGTATTTT,CASSQLLAEGPTDTQYF
TRBJ1-2,-,-,TRBV2,TGTGCCAATAACAACCTCTATGGCTACACCTTC,CANNNLYGYTF
TRBJ1-6,-,-,TRBV6-5,TGTGCCAGCAGTCGGAACAGCAATCATTCACCCCTCCACTTT,CASSRNSNHSPLHF
TRBJ1-2,-,-,TRBV24-1,TGTGCCACCAGTGATTTTGAGGGCTACACCTTC,CATSDFEGYTF
TRBJ2-7,TRBD1,-,TRBV19,TGTGCCAGTATCCCTCCGGGGGGACAGGGTACCTACGAGCAGTACTTC,CASIPPGGQGTYEQYF
TRBJ2-1,TRBD2,-,TRBV11-3,TGTGCCAGCAGCTTAGATCGCCCTAGCGGGCGGTCCTACAATGAGCAGTTCTTC,CASSLDRPSGRSYNEQFF
TRBJ1-6,TRBD1,-,TRBV16,TGTGCCAGCAGCCAATCGAAGGGGGCCTCACCCCTCCACTTT,CASSQSKGASPLHF
TRBJ1-5,-,-,TRBV11-2,TGTGCCAGCAGCCGCGAGGGGAGGGATAATCAGCCCCAGCATTTT,CASSREGRDNQPQHF
TRBJ1-1,-,-,TRBV10-2,TGCGCCAGCACTCCCGAGGGCCTGGGGTACACTGAAGCTTTCTTT,CASTPEGLGYTEAFF
TRBJ2-7,-,-,TRBV28,TGTGCCAGCAGTTTACGTTCCCCCTTTGAGCAGTACTTC,CASSLRSPFEQYF
TRBJ2-7,-,-,TRBV4-3,TGCGCCAGCAGCCAAGAGCTGGGCAGGGCGTGGGAGCAGTACTTC,CASSQELGRAWEQYF
TRBJ2-7,-,-,TRBV5-1,TGCGCCAGCAGCTTTCTGGGGCAGGGGCGCTACGAGCAGTACTTC,CASSFLGQGRYEQYF
TRBJ1-6,-,-,TRBV27,TGTGCCAGCGGTTGGACACACTATAATTCACCCCTCCACTTT,CASGWTHYNSPLHF
TRBJ1-6,TRBD1,-,TRBV5-1,TGCGCCAGCAGCGGTGACAGGGGGTATTCACCCCTCCACTTT,CASSGDRGYSPLHF
TRBJ2-1,TRBD2,-,TRBV11-3,TGTGCCAGCAGCCGGACTAGTGGGGAGCAGTTCTTC,CASSRTSGEQFF
TRBJ2-2,TRBD2,-,TRBV28,TGTGCCAGCAGTAGCGGGGGGGCCGACGGGGAGCTGTTTTTT,CASSSGGADGELFF
TRBJ1-1,TRBD1,-,TRBV19,TGTGCCAGTAGTAGCGACAGGGTTGGGGCTTTCTTT,CASSSDRVGAFF
TRBJ1-1,-,-,TRBV5-4,TGTGCCAGCAGCTCGCCGGGAAAAGACCTTGAAGCTTTCTTT,CASSSPGKDLEAFF
TRBJ1-1,-,-,TRBV12-3/TRBV12-4,TGTGCCAGCAGGCAGAAGTGGAACACTGAAGCTTTCTTT,CASRQKWNTEAFF
TRBJ2-1,-,-,TRBV19,TGTGCCAGCCTCGGGGTTACCAATGAGCAGTTCTTC,CASLGVTNEQFF
TRBJ2-5,-,-,TRBV14,TGTGCCAGCAGGCCCAGGGGGGCGGAGACCCAGTACTTC,CASRPRGAETQYF
TRBJ1-5,TRBD1,-,TRBV5-8,TGTGCCAGCAGCTTGGGGTCAGGGGGCAGGCCCCAGCATTTT,CASSLGSGGRPQHF
TRBJ1-2,-,-,TRBV10-3,TGTGCCATCCTGGACATTCTTCGAGCTAACTATGGCTACACCTTC,CAILDILRANYGYTF
TRBJ2-1,-,-,TRBV24-1,TGTGCCACCAGTGAAAAAAACAGGGATGAGCAGTTCTTC,CATSEKNRDEQFF
TRBJ2-5,-,-,TRBV20-1,TGCAGTGCCTCTACGGGTCAGACCCAGTACTTC,CSASTGQTQYF
TRBJ2-1,-,-,TRBV19,TGTGCCAGTAGTGCCCGGAAGCACCAGGGTTCCTACAATGAGCAGTTCTTC,CASSARKHQGSYNEQFF
TRBJ2-4,-,-,TRBV11-1,TGTGCCAGCAGCTTGAGGTCGGCGGGGCTAAACATTCAGTACTTC,CASSLRSAGLNIQYF
TRBJ2-7,-,-,TRBV20-1,TGCAGTACAGAAGACTCCTACGAGCAGTACTTC,CSTEDSYEQYF
TRBJ1-1,TRBD1,-,TRBV11-3,TGTGCCAGCAGCCCCACAGGGGCTCGGGACACTGAAGCTTTCTTT,CASSPTGARDTEAFF
TRBJ1-6,TRBD1,-,TRBV2,TGTGCCAGCACCAGACAGGGGGCCGAGAATTCACCCCTCCACTTT,CASTRQGAENSPLHF
TRBJ2-7,TRBD1,-,TRBV2,TGTGCCAGCATTATCGGGCAGGGGGCCTACGAGCAGTACTTC,CASIIGQGAYEQYF
TRBJ1-4,TRBD1,-,TRBV10-1,TGCGCCAGCAGTGAGAAACCGACAGGGAATGAAAAACTGTTTTTT,CASSEKPTGNEKLFF
TRBJ2-1,TRBD2,-,TRBV11-3,TGTGCCAGCAGCTTAGGGAGGTCTAGCGGGTTCAATGAGCAGTTCTTC,CASSLGRSSGFNEQFF
TRBJ2-5,-,-,TRBV7-9,TGTGCCAGCAGCTTATTGGGCTTCGGTTCCCAGTACTTC,CASSLLGFGSQYF
TRBJ1-1,-,-,TRBV7-9,TGTGCCAGCAGCCCCTCCGGATACGGGGCTTTCTTT,CASSPSGYGAFF
TRBJ2-5,-,-,TRBV9,TGTGCCAGCAGCGCTCGACTCAACCAAGAGACCCAGTACTTC,CASSARLNQETQYF
TRBJ2-3,TRBD1,-,TRBV4-2,TGTGCCAGCAGCCAAGATCAGGTCAGGGGGCGAACAGATACGCAGTATTTT,CASSQDQVRGRTDTQYF
TRBJ2-3,TRBD2,-,TRBV6-6,TGTGCCAGCAGCCAACGGGGGCGGGGGGCAGCTACGCAGTATTTT,CASSQRGRGAATQYF
TRBJ1-4,TRBD1,-,TRBV11-2,TGTGCCAGCAGCTTACTGGGACAGGGGGCTGAAAAACTGTTTTTT,CASSLLGQGAEKLFF
TRBJ2-3,-,-,TRBV2,TGTGCCAGCAGTGCGGCCGCAGGGTTCCGGCCAGATACGCAGTATTTT,CASSAAAGFRPDTQYF
TRBJ1-1,-,-,TRBV7-9,TGTGCCAGCAGCTTAGACTGGGGGGGAGGCACTGAAGCTTTCTTT,CASSLDWGGGTEAFF
TRBJ2-1,TRBD1,-,TRBV18,TGTGCCAGCTCACCTACCGGGGGACAGGGAAATGAGCAGTTCTTC,CASSPTGGQGNEQFF
TRBJ1-1,TRBD1,-,TRBV18,TGTGCCAGCTCACCACCGTACTCTATACAGGGGGGAACTGAAGCTTTCTTT,CASSPPYSIQGGTEAFF
TRBJ2-7,-,few,TRBV24-1,TGTGCCACCGGCCTCAGTGACACGAGCTCCTACGAGCAGTACTTC,CATGLSDTSSYEQYF
TRBJ2-7,TRBD2,once,TRBV11-2,TGTGCCAGCAGCTTAGCCGGGACTAGCGGGGGGGCCTACGAGCAGTACTTC,CASSLAGTSGGAYEQYF
TRBJ2-1,TRBD2,-,TRBV7-2,TGTGCCAGCAGCCCGAGACTAGCGGGAGAGGCAAAGGGTGACAATGAGCAGTTCTTC,CASSPRLAGEAKGDNEQFF
TRBJ2-7,-,-,TRBV5-6,TGTGCCAGCAGCTTCGACTGGACCTACGAGCAGTACTTC,CASSFDWTYEQYF
TRBJ2-5,-,-,TRBV6-1,TGTGCCAGCAGTGAAGATCAGGCCTCACAAGAGACCCAGTACTTC,CASSEDQASQETQYF
TRBJ2-5,TRBD1,-,TRBV11-3,TGTGCCAGCAGCCCGCTAACAGGGGCCGGGACCCAGTACTTC,CASSPLTGAGTQYF
TRBJ2-5,-,once,TRBV4-3,TGCGCCAGCAGCCCCGGCACTAGTCGCGAGACCCAGTACTTC,CASSPGTSRETQYF
TRBJ2-1,-,few,TRBV29-1,TGCAGCGTTGAAGCGAGCGGGCTTTACGACAATGAGCAGTTCTTC,CSVEASGLYDNEQFF
TRBJ1-2,-,-,TRBV6-6,TGTGCCAGCAGTTACACGGCAGGGGATAGCTATGGCTACACCTTC,CASSYTAGDSYGYTF
TRBJ2-2,TRBD1,-,TRBV4-3,TGCGCCAGCAGCCAAGATTCATTGGCAGGGGGCACCGGGGAGCTGTTTTTT,CASSQDSLAGGTGELFF
TRBJ1-5,-,-,TRBV4-1,TGCGCCAGCAGCCAAGACAGGGAAGTTGGCAGCAATCAGCCCCAGCATTTT,CASSQDREVGSNQPQHF